This T cell receptor beta chain was sequenced during a study of beta chain features in type 1 diabetes listed by TCRdb under 2018. About the study as a whole: Patients and healthy donors did not differ in mean age, gender distribution, total cell number or subset yield. A total of about 100,000,000 sorted cells were examined across all samples, and RNA yield correlated strongly with the number of cells per subset. The study compared the TCRB repertoires of sorted circulating CD4+ T cell subsets in recently diagnosed type 1 diabetes patients with those in matched healthy donors. Regulatory and stem cell-like memory subsets were obtained from only 8 patients and roughly eight healthy donors, while naive and central memory subsets were obtained from all 30 or so donors. Results and caveats for the whole study, not just this receptor: PCR may preferentially amplify shorter templates, but because patient and control samples were amplified and corrected together, any resulting skew would affect both groups equally. At VDJ recombination sites, patients with type 1 diabetes made fewer insertions and deleted more nucleotides, a pattern implying thymic rearrangement abnormalities. Because cDNA was sequenced instead of genomic DNA, activated cells with high expression could be over-represented, although the groups did not differ in activation or CD3 levels. A moderate but significant shortening of TCRB CDR3 length was observed in type 1 diabetes patients in all four CD4+ subsets. The naive, central memory and regulatory TCRB repertoires appeared to resemble one another more closely among patients than among healthy donors. Because small numbers of individuals were included in the HLA sub-analyses, any influence of HLA type on TCRB rearrangement was left unresolved.

In the case of this clone: Its cognate antigen has yet to be identified. No clone much larger than this one lies a single base away; base qualities are absent.

All of the isolated RNA was reverse transcribed with the High Capacity cDNA Reverse Transcription Kit, so expressed TCRB transcripts were sequenced. Deep immunoSEQ sequencing was applied to naive, central memory and regulatory T cell samples, giving an average of around 3.4 million total reads per sample. After sorted cells were lysed in RLT buffer, RNA was extracted with DNase-treated RNeasy Micro or Mini kits, with the choice depending on cell number. Each cell subset was processed on its own to prevent cross-contamination, while patient and healthy donor samples were processed together. The immunoSEQ multiplex PCR was used to amplify TCRB sequences from cDNA, yielding 87-bp fragments that span the CDR3 region. Sequencing of the amplicons was performed on the Illumina HiSeq platform. The paper's processing steps were these. Synthetic template baselines were used to correct PCR bias computationally, reads within Hamming distance 2 were collapsed, and singletons that could not be merged were discarded. Reads were aligned to IMGT to assign V, D and J genes, CDR3 length, and insertions or deletions at six rearrangement sites. Within each subset, clonotype counts were normalized to sorted cell number, after which true diversity and Gini coefficients were computed with the tcR R package. The overlap coefficient, calculated on TCRB nucleotide sequences, was used to quantify repertoire sharing. Out-of-frame TCRB sequences from naive cells were analyzed as a proxy for the pre-selection repertoire. TCRdb mirrors the immuneACCESS table, restricted to in-frame sequences. Some clones are absent from its copies; in checked studies, under half trace to an unresolved V gene, and the reason for the others is unknown. The V and J calls and the clone size are those of that table, but D and trimming were determined from the DNA. A total of 600,000 to 700,000 clones appear in this sample, roughly an eighth of them only once. The ten largest account for around 0.12% of the sample.

A single peripheral blood draw of about 116 mL on average was collected from each donor into heparinised tubes. Naive, central memory, regulatory and stem cell-like memory CD4+ T cells were sorted on a BD FACSAria II using a panel including CD45RO, CCR7, CD25, CD127, CD95 and CD27. Every sorted population had a purity above 95%. Right away, PBMCs were isolated by Lymphoprep density gradient centrifugation and were stained directly, with no culture step. Samples were stained and sorted in pairs, with one healthy donor and one patient per experiment, so that batch effects were minimized. The TCR originated in a man between 25 and 39 years old with type 1 diabetes. Sequenced sample: naive CD4+ T cells from blood. Reading the label with the study, this specimen's cell subset or site is: true naive CD4+ T cells.

The CDR3 reads CASSQGDSNSPLHF. In nucleotides, the sequence is TGCGCCAGCAGCCAGGGGGACAGTAATTCACCCCTCCACTTT. The chain employs TRBV4-3 and TRBJ1-6, and 7 junctional nucleotides match TRBD1. Taken from the germline V gene, the CDR1 and CDR2 loops are LGHNA and YSLEER. The V end gives up 3 bases and the J end 6 bases, leaving 2 bases in the junction not matched to a gene. The CDR3 sequence holds 14 residues, the cysteine and phenylalanine included. The DNA shown is the 42-base CDR3, in frame from base 1.